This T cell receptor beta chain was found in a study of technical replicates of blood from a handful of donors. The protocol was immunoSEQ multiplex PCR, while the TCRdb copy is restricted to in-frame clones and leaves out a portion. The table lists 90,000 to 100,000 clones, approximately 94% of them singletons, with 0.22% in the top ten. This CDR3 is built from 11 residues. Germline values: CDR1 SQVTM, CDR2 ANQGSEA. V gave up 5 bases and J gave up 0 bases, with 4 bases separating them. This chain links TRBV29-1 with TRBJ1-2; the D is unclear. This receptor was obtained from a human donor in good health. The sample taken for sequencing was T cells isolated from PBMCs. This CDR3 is CSVSSNYGYTF. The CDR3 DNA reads TGCAGCGTTTCGTCTAACTATGGCTACACCTTC.